The clone carrying this TCR beta chain has a handful of counts. Antigen unknown. The CDR3 runs to 13 residues. Per the germline V gene, CDR1 is GTSNPN and CDR2 is SVGIG (reference sequence). V was clipped by 2 bases and J by 1 base; unmatched bases: 2. None of the included patients had other autoimmune diseases, uncontrolled infections, pregnancy or lactation, as these led to exclusion. The diagnostic workup employed clinical symptoms, serum thyroxine, TRAb, thyroid ultrasound and orbital computed tomography. The data originate from a study of Graves' ophthalmopathy and Graves' hyperthyroidism. Study-wide findings and caveats: The model predicted ophthalmopathy progression with around 69% sensitivity and under 75% specificity.

As the template, RNA transcripts were used to amplify TCR beta CDR3 regions. First-round RT-PCR used HTBI primers; second-round multiplex PCR followed. One entry per CDR3 protein, called by TCRdb with MiXCR from the multiplex PCR reads. Among about 400,000 distinct CDR3 sequences listed, approximately 21% were seen once. Source material: peripheral blood. The receptor was derived from a woman aged 18-30 years with stable Graves' hyperthyroidism. The chain carries TRBV30 and TRBJ2-7; TRBD1 matches at 7 bases. The DNA for the CDR3 is TGTGCCTGGAGTACAGGGGTTTCCTACGAGCAGTACTTC. Translating gives CAWSTGVSYEQYF. Full variable domain (remainder filled in from reference TRBV30 and TRBJ2-7): SQTIHQWPATLVQPVGSPLSLECTVEGTSNPNLYWYRQAAGRGLQLLFYSVGIGQISSEVPQNLSASRPQDRQFILSSKKLLLSDSGFYLCAWSTGVSYEQYFGPGTRLTVT.